The 18 T cell receptor beta chains below come from one sample, sequenced in a study of siplizumab effects on memory and regulatory T cells. Profiled with immunoSEQ multiplex PCR; TCRdb holds only in-frame clones, not every one. The top ten clones hold roughly 1.3% of a sample with about 100,000 clones, around 94% of them seen once. The sample comprised non-Treg CD4+ T cells sorted from blood. These receptors originate from a human donor in good health.

This clone was seen only a few times. The chain carries TRBV30 and TRBJ1-1; D remains ambiguous. The CDR3 loop spans 11 amino acids. Per germline, CDR1 GTSNPN and CDR2 SVGIG (reference sequence). V lost 4 bases and J 3 bases, leaving 6 bases between the germline ends. The DNA of the CDR3 is TGTGCCTGGAATGGATACACTGAAGCTTTCTTT. Translated, it gives CAWNGYTEAFF.

The genes are TRBV27 and TRBJ1-5; maybe TRBD1 (5 bases). Looked up from germline, CDR1 is MNHEY and CDR2 is SMNVEV (reference sequence). This CDR3 spans 18 amino acids. The V and J ends lost 3 bases and 0 bases respectively, with 18 bases between them. CDR3 sequence reads: CASSLAGGSSRSNQPQHF. CDR3 bases: TGTGCCAGCAGTTTGGCGGGGGGATCTTCCCGTAGCAATCAGCCCCAGCATTTT.

The rearrangement joins TRBV28 to TRBJ2-1, with TRBD2 matching over 9 bases. Germline V gene sequence: CDR1 MDHEN, CDR2 SYDVKM. V was clipped by 6 bases and J by 10 bases; unmatched bases: 7. The CDR3 contains 13 residues. The CDR3 spells CASRRASGDEQFF. The CDR3 coding sequence is TGTGCCAGCAGGCGGGCTAGCGGGGACGAGCAGTTCTTC.

The V call is TRBV18, the J call TRBJ2-7; D unclear. CDR3 length equals 16 residues. Germline V gives CDR1 KGHSH, CDR2 LQKENI. Deletions cut 3 bases from V and 0 bases from J, with 15 bases between. The CDR3 here is CASSPQLGSDSYEQYF. The CDR3 DNA is TGTGCCAGCTCACCTCAGCTGGGATCGGACTCCTACGAGCAGTACTTC.

CDR3 loop: CASSIAGTGTYEQYF. The CDR3 DNA reads as TGTGCCAGTAGTATAGCCGGGACAGGAACCTACGAGCAGTACTTC. This chain uses TRBV19 with TRBJ2-7, with 8 positions matching TRBD1. Unmatched junction bases numbered 4, after V lost 1 base and J lost 2 bases. The CDR3 runs to 15 residues. The germline V gene encodes CDR1 LNHDA and CDR2 SQIVND (reference sequence). Complete variable domain (other parts from reference TRBV19 and TRBJ2-7): DGGITQSPKYLFRKEGQNVTLSCEQNLNHDAMYWYRQDPGQGLRLIYYSQIVNDFQKGDIAEGYSVSREKKESFPLTVTSAQKNPTAFYLCASSIAGTGTYEQYFGPGTRLTVT.

The gene calls are TRBV6-5 and TRBJ1-5, with 7 bases that match TRBD1. The CDR3 is 14 residues long. Germline V gives CDR1 MNHEY, CDR2 SVGAGI. Unmatched junction bases numbered 6, after V lost 6 bases and J lost 4 bases. CDR3 nucleotides: TGTGCCAGCAGACCCGGACAGGCAAATCAGCCCCAGCATTTT. Amino acid sequence: CASRPGQANQPQHF.

This clone was seen a handful of times. J is TRBJ2-1 and V is TRBV5-6; D possibly corresponds to TRBD2 (5 bases). The V end lost 6 bases, the J end lost 0 bases, and 10 bases lay between the germline ends. This CDR3 is 14 amino acids long. CDR1 is SGHDT, CDR2 YYEEEE, per germline. In DNA, the CDR3 is TGTGCCAGCAAAGACTACAACTCCTACAATGAGCAGTTCTTC. Encoded protein: CASKDYNSYNEQFF.

This clone was detected once. This chain joins TRBV27 and TRBJ1-1, with a tentative D call TRBD1 (5 bases). The CDR3 is 14 amino acids. The germline V gene encodes CDR1 MNHEY and CDR2 SMNVEV (reference sequence). The V end was cut by 0 bases, the J end by 3 bases, with 8 bases between. The CDR3 region is CASSLSAGYTEAFF. The CDR3 DNA reads as TGTGCCAGCAGTTTATCCGCAGGGTACACTGAAGCTTTCTTT.

This clone was picked up one time. This rearrangement joins TRBV5-4 to TRBJ1-2, with D possibly being TRBD1 (5 bases). The CDR3 consists of 14 residues. The germline CDR1 and CDR2 sequences are SGHNT and YYREEE (reference sequence). Deletions cut 4 bases from V and 7 bases from J, with 17 bases between. The CDR3 coding sequence is TGTGCCAGCAGCATCGTTAAAGGGGCCGGTGGCTACACCTTC. It specifies CASSIVKGAGGYTF.

This clone appeared once. The rearrangement joins TRBV28 to TRBJ2-3; 10 bases line up with TRBD2. The CDR3 sequence is 17 residues long. V dropped 1 base and J dropped 7; count of bases not matched to a gene: 11. The germline V gene encodes CDR1 MDHEN and CDR2 SYDVKM. The CDR3, as DNA: TGTGCCAGCAGTTTATACCTAGCGGGAGAGGGGGAAAATACGCAGTATTTT. Residues: CASSLYLAGEGENTQYF.

The chain has TRBV14 and TRBJ2-1; D gene unclear. Germline loops: CDR1 SGHDN, CDR2 FVKESK. This CDR3 has 13 residues. V shed 3 bases and J shed 4 bases, with 7 bases lying between them. The CDR3 reads CASSHGGYNEQFF. The CDR3 coding sequence is TGTGCCAGCAGCCATGGTGGGTACAATGAGCAGTTCTTC.

The rearrangement links TRBV19 to TRBJ2-7; D is uncertain. CDR3 length: 15 amino acids. V lost 1 base to trimming and J lost 1 base, with 11 bases between them. Per the germline V gene, CDR1 is LNHDA and CDR2 is SQIVND (reference sequence). The CDR3 loop is CASSIGQSPSYEQYF. Written as DNA, the CDR3 is TGTGCCAGTAGTATAGGGCAGTCCCCTTCCTACGAGCAGTACTTC.

This chain links TRBV30 with TRBJ1-5; maybe TRBD1 (6 bases). CDR3 length equals 15 residues. V was cut by 2 bases and J by 2 bases, with 13 bases left in between. Germline V gene data show CDR1 as GTSNPN and CDR2 as SVGIG (reference sequence). For the CDR3, the DNA is TGTGCCTGGAGTACCAGGGGTAAAGGCAATCAGCCCCAGCATTTT. Translating it yields CAWSTRGKGNQPQHF.

The V gene is TRBV2, the J gene TRBJ1-4; D ambiguous. The CDR3 contains 12 residues. The V gene's germline CDR1 is SNHLY and CDR2 FYNNEI. The V and J ends lost 4 bases and 7 bases respectively, with 7 bases between them. The CDR3 here is CASSGDSEKLFF. In nucleotides, the CDR3 is TGTGCCAGCAGTGGGGATAGTGAAAAACTGTTTTTT. The full variable domain, in which reference TRBV2 and TRBJ1-4 provide the parts outside the CDR3, is EPEVTQTPSHQVTQMGQEVILRCVPISNHLYFYWYRQILGQKVEFLVSFYNNEISEKSEIFDDQFSVERPDGSNFTLKIRSTKLEDSAMYFCASSGDSEKLFFGSGTQLSVL.

The chain recombines TRBV4-1 with TRBJ2-5; D possibly corresponds to TRBD2 (6 bases). Trimming removed 4 bases at V and 1 base at J, with 13 bases between. This CDR3 is 15 amino acids long. Germline-derived CDR1 and CDR2 are MGHRA and YSYEKL. This CDR3 reads CASSPPGRFQETQYF. CDR3 sequence (DNA): TGCGCCAGCAGCCCCCCGGGGAGGTTCCAAGAGACCCAGTACTTC.

This chain uses TRBV27 with TRBJ2-7; TRBD2 matches 13 bases. Germline trimming cut 2 bases from V and 1 base from J; bases unmatched to any gene: 11. Germline V lookup: CDR1 MNHEY, CDR2 SMNVEV (reference sequence). This CDR3 contains 19 residues. CDR3 bases: TGTGCCAGCAGTTTAGCCTATGGGGGACTAGCGGGAAAATCCTACGAGCAGTACTTC. It specifies CASSLAYGGLAGKSYEQYF.

The chain is built from TRBV5-1 and TRBJ2-3; the match to TRBD1 covers 7 bases. The germline gives CDR1 SGHRS, CDR2 YFSETQ. The CDR3 runs 15 residues. V shed 0 bases, J shed 5 bases, and the junction held 6 bases outside the gene matches. This CDR3 reads CASSLADRDLDTQYF. The CDR3 DNA sequence: TGCGCCAGCAGCTTGGCAGACAGGGACCTAGATACGCAGTATTTT.

J is TRBJ1-1 and V is TRBV18, with D perhaps matching TRBD1 (6 bases). V lost 5 bases and J lost 5, with 15 bases in between. This CDR3 spans 14 amino acids. Germline V gives CDR1 KGHSH, CDR2 LQKENI. The chain's CDR3 is CASSIGGERTEAFF. As DNA, the CDR3 is TGTGCCAGCTCAATAGGGGGAGAAAGAACTGAAGCTTTCTTT.